The clone carrying this T cell receptor beta chain has ten or more counts. Its specificity is unknown. Trimming stripped 0 bases from V and 1 base from J, with 7 bases between. Germline assignment: CDR1 SGHDT and CDR2 YYEEEE. The CDR3 covers 14 residues. cDNA libraries for TCR alpha and TCR beta, carrying sample barcodes and UMIs, came from 5'RACE with constant-segment primers. TCRdb reanalysed the 5' RACE reads using MiXCR and keeps one entry per CDR3 protein. The sample has approximately 40,000 distinct CDR3 sequences, approximately 10% seen once. The data stem from a study of T-cell memory formation after mild COVID-19. Study results and limitations: A second wave of clones peaked on day 37, and their SARS-CoV-2 specificity went unconfirmed.

The receptor comes from a man between 18 and 35 years old who had mild COVID-19 (a few samples of this study predate the infection). Cell type and time point are not known. The material sequenced was PBMCs or a T cell subset sorted from them (not recorded which). The chain employs TRBV5-6 and TRBJ1-2; D gene ambiguous. CDR3 nucleotides: TGTGCCAGCAGCTTGGGACCGCTTAACTATGGCTACACCTTC. It codes for CASSLGPLNYGYTF.